This TCR beta chain was identified in a study of human T cells and chemical hapten exposure. At the level of the study: TCR yields differed between samples (mainly from small differences in pooled library volume). Study-wide findings and caveats: No shift was seen in TCRs above 1 in 1000 frequency with DPC sensitization.

The time point is: healthy volunteer bleed at 2 weeks. Before extraction, the whole blood was not fractionated, and total RNA was taken from it. At least ten counts were recorded for this clonotype. What it recognizes is unknown. The germline V gene encodes CDR1 MRHNA and CDR2 SNTAGT. Trimming pared 3 bases from V and 3 bases from J, leaving 6 bases between. The CDR3 extends over 13 amino acids. Unique molecular identifiers were attached to individual cDNA molecules within the library. In the study's own analysis: Samples held a median of around 100,000 TCRs, range roughly 20,000–700,000. One entry per CDR3 protein, called by TCRdb with MiXCR from the RACE reads. These V and J calls are TCRdb output, not the study's own analysis. The sample contains 45,000 or so distinct CDR3 sequences, approximately 4.8% of which appear only once.

Sequencing used whole blood. The origin of this receptor is a human donor in good health. Some clones in this sample may be carry-over from other donors' samples. The rearrangement joins TRBV6-4 to TRBJ1-5, with no clear D. CDR3 DNA sequence: TGTGCCAGCAGTGAGAGGGCCAATCAGCCCCAGCATTTT. This gives the protein CASSERANQPQHF.